The 9 T cell receptor beta chains presented below share a single source sample, sequenced in a study of CD8 T cells in ankylosing spondylitis. MiXCR was run by TCRdb on the 5' RACE reads, yielding one entry per CDR3 protein. The table lists about 260,000 distinct CDR3 sequences, 20% to 30% of them singletons. Sequenced material: blood, either unsorted or a sorted T cell fraction (not recorded which). The receptors come from a male donor with ankylosing spondylitis or in good health (not recorded which).

V usage is TRBV12-3 or TRBV12-4 and J usage is TRBJ1-2, with 7 bases lining up with TRBD1. This CDR3 has 13 amino acids. Losses at the gene ends were 5 bases for V and 3 bases for J; bases not matched to a gene: 3. CDR3 sequence (DNA): TGTGCCAGCAGTCCCGGACAGGACTATGGCTACACCTTC. Amino acid sequence: CASSPGQDYGYTF.

This clonotype was counted many times. The chain is built from TRBV7-6 and TRBJ2-7, with 11 bases lining up with TRBD2. Germline loops: CDR1 SGHVS, CDR2 FNYEAQ. CDR3 size: 16 residues. V was clipped by 4 bases and J by 4 bases; unmatched bases: 9. Here the CDR3 DNA reads TGTGCCAGCAGCTCCGATAGCGGGGGGGCGGGTTACGAGCAGTACTTC. Amino acids: CASSSDSGGAGYEQYF.

Here the CDR3 reads CASREQGNQPQHF. CDR3 bases: TGTGCCAGCAGGGAACAGGGCAATCAGCCCCAGCATTTT. The chain is built from TRBV2 and TRBJ1-5; tentatively, D is TRBD1 (5 bases). Germline lookup yields CDR1 SNHLY and CDR2 FYNNEI. The CDR3 extends over 13 amino acids. Trimming left V 6 bases short and J 2 bases short, with 8 bases between.

The chain is built from TRBV12-3 or TRBV12-4 and TRBJ2-5; 7 positions agree with TRBD2. The CDR3 is made up of 14 amino acids. V was pared by 4 bases and J by 5 bases, with 7 bases of the junction left unmatched. The CDR3 bases are TGTGCCAGCAGTTCCGGACTAGACGGGGAGACCCAGTACTTC. This gives the protein CASSSGLDGETQYF.

This clonotype was seen ten or more times. The rearrangement uses TRBV4-1 and TRBJ2-2; D unresolved. The CDR3 covers 19 residues. Trimming took off 1 base at V and 1 base at J, with 19 bases between the two ends. Germline V gene data show CDR1 as MGHRA and CDR2 as YSYEKL. The CDR3 nucleotides are TGCGCCAGCAGCCAAGTGCCCGGTGGGCTGTCTCTGAACACCGGGGAGCTGTTTTTT. Amino acid sequence: CASSQVPGGLSLNTGELFF.

In this sample, this clonotype turned up many times. The chain uses TRBV6-5 and TRBJ2-2, with 9 bases aligning to TRBD1. From germline, CDR1 is MNHEY and CDR2 SVGAGI. This CDR3 is 17 amino acids long. J gave up 2 bases and V 4 bases, and 8 bases lay outside the gene matches. CDR3 sequence reads: CASSFTQGQGNTGELFF. DNA for the CDR3: TGTGCCAGCAGTTTTACTCAGGGACAGGGCAACACCGGGGAGCTGTTTTTT.

Worth noting for this clonotype: A read error may be the cause here, since a much bigger clone is one base away. J is TRBJ2-4 and V is TRBV29-1; D tentatively fits TRBD1 or TRBD2 (6 bases each). CDR1 and CDR2 (germline): SQVTM, ANQGSEA. The CDR3 is made up of 13 amino acids. The CDR3, as DNA: TGCAGCGTCGCTGACAGGTGGCGGGACATTCAGTCCTTC. Amino acid sequence: CSVADRWRDIQSF.

In this sample, this clonotype turned up many times. The gene calls are TRBV29-1 and TRBJ2-3; 7 bases are shared with TRBD1. The CDR3 contains 15 residues. Trimming took 4 bases from V and 4 from J; bases not matched to a gene: 11. The V gene's germline CDR1 is SQVTM and CDR2 ANQGSEA. The CDR3 protein is CSVGGQSRSPDTQYF. The CDR3 DNA follows: TGCAGCGTTGGGGGACAGTCACGATCGCCAGATACGCAGTATTTT.

V gene TRBV20-1 combines with J gene TRBJ2-1; 9 bases are a match to TRBD2. The V gene's germline CDR1 is DFQATT and CDR2 SNEGSKA (reference sequence). V was pared by 5 bases and J by 12 bases, with 14 bases of the junction left unmatched. This CDR3 comprises 14 residues. CDR3 amino acids: CSASGWGRGGAQFF. The CDR3 region has the DNA TGCAGTGCTTCAGGATGGGGGCGGGGGGGGGCGCAGTTCTTC.